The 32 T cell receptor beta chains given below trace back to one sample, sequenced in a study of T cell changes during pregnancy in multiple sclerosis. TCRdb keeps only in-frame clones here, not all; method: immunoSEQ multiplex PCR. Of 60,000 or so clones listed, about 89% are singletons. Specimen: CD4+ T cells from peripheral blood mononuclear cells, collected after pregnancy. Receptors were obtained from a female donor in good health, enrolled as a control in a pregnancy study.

The CDR3 spells CASSPLGLAGGTDTQYF. In DNA, the CDR3 is TGTGCCAGCAGCCCCCTCGGACTAGCGGGGGGCACAGATACGCAGTATTTT. The chain joins TRBV7-3 to TRBJ2-3; TRBD2 aligns across 13 bases. J lost 1 base, V lost 5 bases, and 6 bases had no gene match. Germline CDR1 is SGHTA and CDR2 is FQGTGA. The CDR3 covers 17 residues.

CDR3 DNA: TGCGCCAGCAGCGAAGGACAGACCTCTGGAAACACCATATATTTT. This gives the protein CASSEGQTSGNTIYF. V and J are TRBV5-1 and TRBJ1-3, with a weak D call TRBD1 (6 bases). The ends were cut back, 4 bases at V and 0 bases at J, with 11 bases in the middle. Germline loops: CDR1 SGHRS, CDR2 YFSETQ. The CDR3 sequence is 15 residues long.

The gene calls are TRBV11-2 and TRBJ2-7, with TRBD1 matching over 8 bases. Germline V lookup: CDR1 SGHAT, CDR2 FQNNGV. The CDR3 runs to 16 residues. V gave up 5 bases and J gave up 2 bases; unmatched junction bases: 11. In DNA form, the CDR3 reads TGTGCCAGCAGCCCCTCGACAGGGGCCCTAACCTACGAGCAGTACTTC. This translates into CASSPSTGALTYEQYF.

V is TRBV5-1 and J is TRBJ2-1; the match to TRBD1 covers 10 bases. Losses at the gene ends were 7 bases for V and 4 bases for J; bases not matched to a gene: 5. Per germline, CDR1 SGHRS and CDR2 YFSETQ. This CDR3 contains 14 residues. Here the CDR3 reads CASGGQGEYNEQFF. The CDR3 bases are TGCGCCAGCGGTGGACAGGGGGAATACAATGAGCAGTTCTTC.

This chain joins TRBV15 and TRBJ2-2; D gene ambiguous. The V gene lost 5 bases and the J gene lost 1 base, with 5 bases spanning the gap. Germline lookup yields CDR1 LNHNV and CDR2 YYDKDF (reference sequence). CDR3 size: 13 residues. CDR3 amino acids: CATSPGNTGELFF. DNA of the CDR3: TGTGCCACCAGCCCGGGGAACACCGGGGAGCTGTTTTTT.

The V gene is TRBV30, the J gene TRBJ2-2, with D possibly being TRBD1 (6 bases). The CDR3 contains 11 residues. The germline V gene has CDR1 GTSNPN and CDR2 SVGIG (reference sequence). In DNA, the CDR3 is TGTGCGGCCAGAGGGGGCGGGGAGCTGTTTTTT. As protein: CAARGGGELFF. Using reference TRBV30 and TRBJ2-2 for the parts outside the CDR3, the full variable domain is SQTIHQWPATLVQPVGSPLSLECTVEGTSNPNLYWYRQAAGRGLQLLFYSVGIGQISSEVPQNLSASRPQDRQFILSSKKLLLSDSGFYLCAARGGGELFFGEGSRLTVL.

As DNA, the CDR3 is TGCGCCAGCAGCCAGGGGACAGGGAGAGAGACCCAGTACTTC. This translates into CASSQGTGRETQYF. This chain joins TRBV5-1 and TRBJ2-5, with 9 nucleotides matching TRBD1. Germline values: CDR1 SGHRS, CDR2 YFSETQ. The CDR3 is made up of 14 amino acids. After removal of 4 bases from V and 4 bases from J, the junction contained 5 bases not matched to a gene.

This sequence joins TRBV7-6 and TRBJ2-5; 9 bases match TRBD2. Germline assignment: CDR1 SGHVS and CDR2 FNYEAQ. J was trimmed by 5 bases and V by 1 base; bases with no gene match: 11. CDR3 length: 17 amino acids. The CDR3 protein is CASSLGGSRRGGETQYF. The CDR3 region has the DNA TGTGCCAGCAGCTTAGGGGGATCCCGGCGGGGGGGTGAGACCCAGTACTTC.

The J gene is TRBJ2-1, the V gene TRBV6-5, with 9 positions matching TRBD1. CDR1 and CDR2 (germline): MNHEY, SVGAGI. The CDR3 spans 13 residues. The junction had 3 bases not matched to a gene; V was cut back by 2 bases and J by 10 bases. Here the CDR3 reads CASSYPGTGEQFF. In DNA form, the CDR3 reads TGTGCCAGCAGTTACCCTGGGACAGGGGAGCAGTTCTTC.

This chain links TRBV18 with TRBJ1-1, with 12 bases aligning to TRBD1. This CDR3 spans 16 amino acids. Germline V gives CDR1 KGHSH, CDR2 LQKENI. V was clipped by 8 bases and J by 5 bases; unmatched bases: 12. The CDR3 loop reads CASTIGTGGVRTEAFF. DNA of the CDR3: TGTGCCAGCACCATTGGGACAGGGGGCGTGAGGACTGAAGCTTTCTTT.

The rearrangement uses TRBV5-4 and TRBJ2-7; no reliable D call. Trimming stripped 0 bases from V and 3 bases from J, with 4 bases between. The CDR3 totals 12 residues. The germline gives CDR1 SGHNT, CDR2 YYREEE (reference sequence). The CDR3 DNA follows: TGTGCCAGCAGCTTGGGACTCTACGAGCAGTACTTC. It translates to CASSLGLYEQYF.

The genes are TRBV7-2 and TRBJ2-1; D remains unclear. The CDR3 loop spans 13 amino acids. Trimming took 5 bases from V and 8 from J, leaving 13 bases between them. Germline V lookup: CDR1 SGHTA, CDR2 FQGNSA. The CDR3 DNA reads TGTGCCAGCAGCCAAACCCAGCGCGATGAGCAGTTCTTC. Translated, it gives CASSQTQRDEQFF.

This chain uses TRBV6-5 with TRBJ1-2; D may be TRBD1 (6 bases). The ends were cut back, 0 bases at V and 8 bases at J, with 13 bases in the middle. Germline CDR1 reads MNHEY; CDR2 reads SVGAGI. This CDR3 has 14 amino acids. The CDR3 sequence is CASSYSGGREGYTF. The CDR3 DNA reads TGTGCCAGCAGTTACTCAGGGGGAAGAGAAGGCTACACCTTC.

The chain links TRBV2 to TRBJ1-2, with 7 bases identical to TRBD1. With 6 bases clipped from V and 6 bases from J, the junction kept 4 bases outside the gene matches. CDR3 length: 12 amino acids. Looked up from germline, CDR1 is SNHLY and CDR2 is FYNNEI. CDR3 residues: CASRFDRDGYTF. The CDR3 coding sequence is TGTGCCAGCAGGTTCGACAGGGATGGCTACACCTTC.

CDR3 loop: CASSSGGSYEQYF. The DNA for the CDR3 is TGTGCCAGCTCTTCAGGGGGGTCATACGAGCAGTACTTC. This sequence joins TRBV18 and TRBJ2-7, with D tentatively TRBD1 (7 bases). Germline loops: CDR1 KGHSH, CDR2 LQKENI. This CDR3 comprises 13 residues. V lost 6 bases and J lost 4, with 13 bases in between.

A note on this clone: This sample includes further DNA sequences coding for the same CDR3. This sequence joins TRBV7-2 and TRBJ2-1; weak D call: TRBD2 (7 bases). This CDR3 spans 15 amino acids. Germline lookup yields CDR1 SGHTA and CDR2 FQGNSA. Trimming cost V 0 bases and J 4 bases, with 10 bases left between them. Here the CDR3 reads CASSLAGGPYNEQFF. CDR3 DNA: TGTGCCAGCAGCTTAGCGGGGGGGCCATACAATGAGCAGTTCTTC.

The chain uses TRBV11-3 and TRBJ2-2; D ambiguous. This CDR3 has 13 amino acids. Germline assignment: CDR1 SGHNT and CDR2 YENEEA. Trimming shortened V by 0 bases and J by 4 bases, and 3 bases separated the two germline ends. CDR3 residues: CASSLEATGELFF. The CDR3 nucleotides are TGTGCCAGCAGCTTAGAGGCCACCGGGGAGCTGTTTTTT.

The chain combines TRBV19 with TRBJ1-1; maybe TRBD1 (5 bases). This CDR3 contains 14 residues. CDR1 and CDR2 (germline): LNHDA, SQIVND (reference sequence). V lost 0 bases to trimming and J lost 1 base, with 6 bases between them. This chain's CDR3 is CASSIEGPNTEAFF. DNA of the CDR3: TGTGCCAGTAGTATAGAGGGGCCGAACACTGAAGCTTTCTTT.

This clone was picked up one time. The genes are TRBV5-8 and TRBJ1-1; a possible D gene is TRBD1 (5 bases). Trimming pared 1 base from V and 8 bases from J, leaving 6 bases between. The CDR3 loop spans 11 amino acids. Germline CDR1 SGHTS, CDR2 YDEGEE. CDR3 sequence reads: CASSLYREAFF. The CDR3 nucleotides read TGTGCCAGCAGCTTGTACAGGGAAGCTTTCTTT.

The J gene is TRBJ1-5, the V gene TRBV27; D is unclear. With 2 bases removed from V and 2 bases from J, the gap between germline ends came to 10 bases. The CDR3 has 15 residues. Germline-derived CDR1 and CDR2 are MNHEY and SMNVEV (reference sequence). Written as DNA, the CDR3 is TGTGCCAGCAGTTTAACGGGGAACGGCAATCAGCCCCAGCATTTT. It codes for CASSLTGNGNQPQHF.

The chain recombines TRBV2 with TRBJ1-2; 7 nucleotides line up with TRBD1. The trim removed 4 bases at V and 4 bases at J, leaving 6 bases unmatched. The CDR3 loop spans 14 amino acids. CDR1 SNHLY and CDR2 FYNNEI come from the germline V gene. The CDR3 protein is CASSVLSGGYGYTF. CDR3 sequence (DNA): TGTGCCAGCAGTGTTTTATCAGGGGGCTATGGCTACACCTTC.

Here the CDR3 DNA reads TGTGCCAGCAGCGTAGGGTTGTCGGTTTCCACTGAAGCTTTCTTT. Its protein product is CASSVGLSVSTEAFF. This chain links TRBV9 with TRBJ1-1; D unclear. V was shortened by 0 bases and J by 4 bases, with 13 bases between the two germline ends. The CDR3 runs to 15 residues. Germline CDR1 is SGDLS and CDR2 is YYNGEE.

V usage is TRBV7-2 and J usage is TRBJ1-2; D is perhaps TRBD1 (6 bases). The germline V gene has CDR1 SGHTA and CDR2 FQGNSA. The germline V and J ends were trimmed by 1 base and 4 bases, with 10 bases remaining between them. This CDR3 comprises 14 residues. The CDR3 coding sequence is TGTGCCAGCAGCTTAGGACAGGTTGGCTATGGCTACACCTTC. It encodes CASSLGQVGYGYTF.

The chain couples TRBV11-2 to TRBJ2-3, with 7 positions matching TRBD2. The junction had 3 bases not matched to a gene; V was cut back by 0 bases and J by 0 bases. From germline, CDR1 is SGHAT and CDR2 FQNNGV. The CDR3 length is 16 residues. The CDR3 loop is CASSLERGISTDTQYF. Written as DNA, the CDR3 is TGTGCCAGCAGCTTAGAGCGGGGGATTAGCACAGATACGCAGTATTTT.

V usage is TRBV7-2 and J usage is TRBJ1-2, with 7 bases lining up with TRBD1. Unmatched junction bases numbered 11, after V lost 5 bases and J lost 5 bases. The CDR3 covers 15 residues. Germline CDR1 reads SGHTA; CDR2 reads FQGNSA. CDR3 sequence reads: CASSPRTGQGYGYTF. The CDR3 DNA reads TGTGCCAGCAGCCCAAGGACAGGCCAAGGGTATGGCTACACCTTC.

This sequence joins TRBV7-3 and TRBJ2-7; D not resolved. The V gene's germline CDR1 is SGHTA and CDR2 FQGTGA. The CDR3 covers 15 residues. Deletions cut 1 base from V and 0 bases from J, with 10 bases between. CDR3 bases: TGTGCCAGCAGCTTAAGTTACAGCCTCTCCTACGAGCAGTACTTC. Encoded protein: CASSLSYSLSYEQYF.

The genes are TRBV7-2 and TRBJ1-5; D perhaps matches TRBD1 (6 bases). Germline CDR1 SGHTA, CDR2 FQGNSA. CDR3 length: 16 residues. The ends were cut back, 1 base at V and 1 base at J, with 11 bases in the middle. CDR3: CASSLVPGASNQPQHF. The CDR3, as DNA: TGTGCCAGCAGCTTAGTCCCAGGGGCAAGCAATCAGCCCCAGCATTTT.

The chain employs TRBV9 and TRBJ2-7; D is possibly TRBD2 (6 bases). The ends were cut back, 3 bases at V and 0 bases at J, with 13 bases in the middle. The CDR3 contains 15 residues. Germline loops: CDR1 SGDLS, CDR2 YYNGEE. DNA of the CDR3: TGTGCCAGCAGCGGGGGACTGGGCGTCTCCTACGAGCAGTACTTC. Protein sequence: CASSGGLGVSYEQYF.

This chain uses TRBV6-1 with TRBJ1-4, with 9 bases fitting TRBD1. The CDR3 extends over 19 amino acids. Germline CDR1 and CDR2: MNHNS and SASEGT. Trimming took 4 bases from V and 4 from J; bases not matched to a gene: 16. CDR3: CASSGRPGQGRSINEKLFF. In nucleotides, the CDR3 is TGTGCCAGCAGTGGGCGACCGGGACAGGGACGGAGTATTAATGAAAAACTGTTTTTT.

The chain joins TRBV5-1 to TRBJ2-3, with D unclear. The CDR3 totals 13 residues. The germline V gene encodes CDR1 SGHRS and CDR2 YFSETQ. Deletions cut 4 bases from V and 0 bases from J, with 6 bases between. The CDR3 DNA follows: TGCGCCAGCAGCCGCAGAAGCACAGATACGCAGTATTTT. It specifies CASSRRSTDTQYF.

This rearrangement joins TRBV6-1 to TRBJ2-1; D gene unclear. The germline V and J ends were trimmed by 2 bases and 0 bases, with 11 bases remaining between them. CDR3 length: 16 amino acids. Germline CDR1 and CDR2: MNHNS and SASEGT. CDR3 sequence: CASSEISGSSYNEQFF. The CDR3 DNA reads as TGTGCCAGCAGTGAAATTAGTGGTAGCTCCTACAATGAGCAGTTCTTC.

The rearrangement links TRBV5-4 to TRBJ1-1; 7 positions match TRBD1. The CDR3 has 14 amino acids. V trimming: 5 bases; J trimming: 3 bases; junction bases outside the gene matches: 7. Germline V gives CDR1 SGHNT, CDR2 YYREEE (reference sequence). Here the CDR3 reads CASSRGGTDTEAFF. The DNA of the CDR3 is TGTGCCAGCAGTCGAGGGGGCACGGACACTGAAGCTTTCTTT.